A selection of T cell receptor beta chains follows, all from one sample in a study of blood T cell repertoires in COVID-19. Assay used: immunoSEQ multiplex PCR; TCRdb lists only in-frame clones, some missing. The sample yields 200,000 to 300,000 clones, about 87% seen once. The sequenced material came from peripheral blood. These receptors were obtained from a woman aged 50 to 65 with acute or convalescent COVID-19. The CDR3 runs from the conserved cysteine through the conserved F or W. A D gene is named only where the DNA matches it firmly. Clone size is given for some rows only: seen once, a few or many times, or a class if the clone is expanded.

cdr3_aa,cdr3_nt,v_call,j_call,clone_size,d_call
CASSVAVGQSSGNTIYF,TGTGCCAGCAGCGTAGCTGTTGGACAGTCCTCTGGAAACACCATATATTTT,TRBV9,TRBJ1-3,once,.
CASSQRQGDNIQYF,TGTGCCAGCAGCCAACGACAGGGGGACAACATTCAGTACTTC,TRBV7-2,TRBJ2-4,.,TRBD1
CASSFGRGKRYTF,TGTGCCAGCAGTTTCGGACGGGGAAAGCGCTACACCTTC,TRBV27,TRBJ1-2,.,.
CASSLGLAGPTYNEQFF,TGTGCCAGCAGCTTAGGACTAGCGGGGCCAACCTACAATGAGCAGTTCTTC,TRBV7-8,TRBJ2-1,.,TRBD2
CASSESVLWDNLSYEQYF,TGTGCCAGCAGTGAAAGTGTCCTCTGGGACAACCTCTCCTACGAGCAGTACTTC,TRBV6-1,TRBJ2-7,.,.
CASSFTGGSPLHF,TGTGCCAGCAGTTTTACAGGGGGTTCACCCCTCCACTTT,TRBV12-3/TRBV12-4,TRBJ1-6,few,TRBD1
CASSALTGNGYTF,TGTGCCAGCAGCGCCCTCACAGGGAATGGCTACACCTTC,TRBV3-1/TRBV3-2,TRBJ1-2,.,.
CASSYPPTLQQFF,TGTGCCAGCAGTTACCCGCCGACACTTCAGCAGTTCTTC,TRBV6-2/TRBV6-3,TRBJ2-1,.,.
CATNTGGNTEAFF,TGTGCCACCAATACAGGGGGTAACACTGAAGCTTTCTTT,TRBV6-5,TRBJ1-1,.,TRBD1
CAWSATGYSYGYTF,TGTGCCTGGAGCGCCACAGGGTACTCCTATGGCTACACCTTC,TRBV30,TRBJ1-2,.,.
CASSLQGTIYF,TGCGCCAGCAGCTTACAGGGAACCATATATTTT,TRBV5-1,TRBJ1-3,.,.
CASSFEGPKLSYEQYF,TGTGCCAGCAGTTTCGAGGGCCCGAAGCTCTCCTACGAGCAGTACTTC,TRBV27,TRBJ2-7,.,.
CASGSLGTSGRKRQYF,TGTGCCAGCGGTAGCCTGGGGACTAGCGGGCGAAAAAGGCAGTACTTC,TRBV28,TRBJ2-7,.,TRBD2
CASSLGAGASEQFF,TGTGCCAGCAGTCTCGGAGCGGGAGCCTCTGAGCAGTTCTTC,TRBV27,TRBJ2-1,once,TRBD2
CASSVVGIMNTEAFF,TGTGCCAGCAGCGTAGTGGGCATTATGAACACTGAAGCTTTCTTT,TRBV9,TRBJ1-1,.,.
CAWSLLIGNTIYF,TGTGCCTGGAGTTTGCTAATTGGAAACACCATATATTTT,TRBV30,TRBJ1-3,.,.
CASSLSGFNTGELFF,TGCGCCAGCAGCCTTAGCGGGTTTAACACCGGGGAGCTGTTTTTT,TRBV5-1,TRBJ2-2,once,TRBD2
CASSLTTGNRGYTF,TGTGCCAGCAGTTTAACGACAGGGAATAGGGGCTACACCTTC,TRBV28,TRBJ1-2,.,TRBD1
CASSLRIPGPGNEKLFF,TGTGCCAGCTCATTACGAATACCAGGGCCCGGTAATGAAAAACTGTTTTTT,TRBV18,TRBJ1-4,.,.